The 31 T cell receptor beta chains given below trace back to one sample, sequenced in a study of blood T cells in healthy people across ages. Using a J-beta primer mix together with a sample-barcoded 5' primer, a second PCR was run for roughly 7 to 12 cycles. TCRdb itself ran the 5' RACE reads through MiXCR, one entry per CDR3 protein. The data show roughly 730,000 distinct CDR3 sequences, 45% to 70% seen once. Specimen: blood. The source of these receptors is a man aged 35 to 55 in good health.

The rearrangement joins TRBV20-1 to TRBJ2-3, with D unresolved. Trimming pared 2 bases from V and 2 bases from J, leaving 2 bases between. Germline V gene data show CDR1 as DFQATT and CDR2 as SNEGSKA (reference sequence). The CDR3 extends over 11 amino acids. CDR3 protein: CSARPTDTQYF. CDR3 in DNA: TGCAGTGCTAGACCCACAGATACGCAGTATTTT.

The rearrangement joins TRBV7-9 to TRBJ1-2; 7 bases map to TRBD1. Germline V gene data show CDR1 as SEHNR and CDR2 as FQNEAQ (reference sequence). V shed 0 bases, J shed 4 bases, and the junction held 5 bases outside the gene matches. CDR3 length: 15 residues. Here the CDR3 DNA reads TGTGCCAGCAGCTTAGCGGGACAGCCCTCCTATGGCTACACCTTC. It is translated as CASSLAGQPSYGYTF. Using reference TRBV7-9 and TRBJ1-2 for the parts outside the CDR3, the full variable domain is DTGVSQNPRHKITKRGQNVTFRCDPISEHNRLYWYRQTLGQGPEFLTYFQNEAQLEKSRLLSDRFSAERPKGSFSTLEIQRTEQGDSAMYLCASSLAGQPSYGYTFGSGTRLTVV.

V usage is TRBV9 and J usage is TRBJ1-5, with 9 bases that match TRBD1. V was clipped by 2 bases and J by 6 bases; unmatched bases: 6. Germline CDR1 reads SGDLS; CDR2 reads YYNGEE. The CDR3 runs to 15 residues. The CDR3 DNA reads TGTGCCAGCAGCGTCTCGGGACAGGGAGTTCAGCCCCAGCATTTT. This translates into CASSVSGQGVQPQHF. Full variable domain (remainder filled in from reference TRBV9 and TRBJ1-5): DSGVTQTPKHLITATGQRVTLRCSPRSGDLSVYWYQQSLDQGLQFLIQYYNGEERAKGNILERFSAQQFPDLHSELNLSSLELGDSALYFCASSVSGQGVQPQHFGDGTRLSIL.

This clonotype has just a few counts. The chain uses TRBV7-2 and TRBJ1-2; D is uncertain. The CDR3 runs to 13 residues. Germline V CDR1 and CDR2: SGHTA, FQGNSA. Trimming left V 1 base short and J 2 bases short, with 5 bases between. The CDR3 is CASSLGKNYGYTF. DNA of the CDR3: TGTGCCAGCAGCTTAGGCAAGAACTATGGCTACACCTTC.

V usage is TRBV13 and J usage is TRBJ1-2, with D maybe TRBD1 (6 bases). The V gene lost 6 bases and the J gene lost 6 bases, with 17 bases spanning the gap. The CDR3 runs to 14 residues. Per germline, CDR1 PRHDT and CDR2 FYEKMQ (reference sequence). CDR3 sequence (DNA): TGTGCCAGCAGGGCACAGGGTGGAGTAGATGGCTACACCTTC. This codes for CASRAQGGVDGYTF.

The table lists this clonotype with a few counts. The chain uses TRBV6-1 and TRBJ1-1; D ambiguous. V gave up 2 bases and J gave up 4 bases, with 8 bases separating them. This CDR3 contains 13 residues. Germline V gene lookup returns CDR1 MNHNS and CDR2 SASEGT. Here the CDR3 reads CASSESFGTEAFF. Written as DNA, the CDR3 is TGTGCCAGCAGTGAAAGTTTTGGCACTGAAGCTTTCTTT.

The CDR3 reads CASSSSRDSVHEQYF. CDR3 bases: TGTGCCAGCAGTTCCTCCCGGGACTCTGTCCACGAGCAGTACTTC. This sequence joins TRBV6-5 and TRBJ2-7; D is perhaps TRBD2 (6 bases). Germline V CDR1 and CDR2: MNHEY, SVGAGI. V was pared by 4 bases and J by 5 bases, with 18 bases between. The CDR3 runs to 15 residues.

This chain uses TRBV20-1 with TRBJ1-1; 7 nucleotides align to TRBD1. CDR3 length equals 14 residues. Per the germline V gene, CDR1 is DFQATT and CDR2 is SNEGSKA (reference sequence). The V gene end was trimmed by 5 bases and the J gene end by 4 bases; junction bases not matched to a gene: 10. The DNA for the CDR3 is TGCAGTGCTTGGGAGGGGACAGTGGGCACTGAAGCTTTCTTT. It yields the protein CSAWEGTVGTEAFF.

The chain recombines TRBV29-1 with TRBJ1-2; D possibly corresponds to TRBD1 (5 bases). Germline V gene data show CDR1 as SQVTM and CDR2 as ANQGSEA. Trimming took off 4 bases at V and 4 bases at J, with 16 bases between the two ends. The CDR3 contains 14 residues. CDR3 coding DNA: TGCAGCGTTGTGTTTTGGGCAGGGTCCTATGGCTACACCTTC. Translated, it gives CSVVFWAGSYGYTF.

This chain joins TRBV13 and TRBJ2-5; a possible D gene is TRBD2 (5 bases). The V gene's germline CDR1 is PRHDT and CDR2 FYEKMQ (reference sequence). CDR3 size: 14 residues. V was shortened by 5 bases and J by 4 bases, with 14 bases between the two germline ends. CDR3 region: CASSLRRTAETQYF. The CDR3 DNA follows: TGTGCCAGCAGCCTCCGGAGGACCGCAGAGACCCAGTACTTC. Filled out from reference TRBV13 and TRBJ2-5, the complete variable domain reads AAGVIQSPRHLIKEKRETATLKCYPIPRHDTVYWYQQGPGQDPQFLISFYEKMQSDKGSIPDRFSAQQFSDYHSELNMSSLELGDSALYFCASSLRRTAETQYFGPGTRLLVL.

The rearrangement joins TRBV5-1 to TRBJ2-1; D perhaps matches TRBD2 (6 bases). The length of the CDR3 is 13 residues. Germline V lookup: CDR1 SGHRS, CDR2 YFSETQ. The ends were cut back, 2 bases at V and 6 bases at J, with 9 bases in the middle. The CDR3 nucleotides are TGCGCCAGCAGCTTTGTGGAGGGCAATGAGCAGTTCTTC. Its translation is CASSFVEGNEQFF.

The chain combines TRBV24-1 with TRBJ2-1; possibly TRBD2 for D (5 bases). The CDR3 loop spans 14 amino acids. Per the germline V gene, CDR1 is KGHDR and CDR2 is SFDVKD. The V and J ends lost 11 bases and 3 bases respectively, with 16 bases between them. In nucleotides, the CDR3 is TGTGCCATGGCCCAGGACTCGGACTACAATGAGCAGTTCTTC. Translation gives CAMAQDSDYNEQFF.

V is TRBV7-2 and J is TRBJ2-1, with TRBD2 as a possible D gene (5 bases). In germline, CDR1 is SGHTA, CDR2 FQGNSA. This CDR3 is built from 14 residues. Trimming stripped 6 bases from V and 5 bases from J, with 14 bases between. CDR3 bases: TGTGCCAGCAGTCGTAGGACTGGGAACAATGAGCAGTTCTTC. Translating gives CASSRRTGNNEQFF.

This clonotype came up a few times. The rearrangement links TRBV7-8 to TRBJ2-7; 7 bases map to TRBD1. The germline V gene encodes CDR1 SGHVS and CDR2 FQNEAQ. This CDR3 spans 14 amino acids. V lost 3 bases and J lost 3; bases outside the gene matches: 5. DNA of the CDR3: TGTGCCAGCAGCTTCTATACAGGGGTCTACGAGCAGTACTTC. It encodes CASSFYTGVYEQYF.

The V call is TRBV28, the J call TRBJ2-6; D is unresolved. V was trimmed by 6 bases and J by 6 bases, leaving 15 bases between them. CDR3 length equals 15 residues. CDR1 and CDR2 from the germline V gene are MDHEN and SYDVKM. In nucleotides, the CDR3 is TGTGCCAGCAGCCCTCTCCTAGGCAAGGCCAACGTCCTGACTTTC. This codes for CASSPLLGKANVLTF.

In its sample, this clonotype was seen a few times. This chain uses TRBV5-1 with TRBJ2-1; 10 bases map to TRBD1. The trim removed 1 base at V and 3 bases at J, leaving 7 bases unmatched. This CDR3 comprises 17 residues. Germline V gives CDR1 SGHRS, CDR2 YFSETQ. In nucleotides, the CDR3 is TGCGCCAGCAGCTTGCACCCCGGGACAGGGGACTACAATGAGCAGTTCTTC. Amino acids: CASSLHPGTGDYNEQFF.

This clonotype showed up many times. This rearrangement joins TRBV4-3 to TRBJ2-7, with 14 bases aligning to TRBD2. The V gene end was trimmed by 1 base and the J gene end by 3 bases; junction bases not matched to a gene: 2. Per germline, CDR1 LGHNA and CDR2 YSLEER. This CDR3 spans 16 amino acids. The CDR3 nucleotides are TGCGCCAGCAGCCAAGGGGGACTAGCGGGAGTCTACGAGCAGTACTTC. Protein: CASSQGGLAGVYEQYF.

This chain joins TRBV29-1 and TRBJ2-1, with a weak D call TRBD2 (5 bases). This CDR3 comprises 12 residues. Germline lookup yields CDR1 SQVTM and CDR2 ANQGSEA. Trimming took 4 bases from V and 13 from J, leaving 17 bases between them. CDR3 in amino acids: CSVGQAGETQFF. The CDR3 region has the DNA TGCAGCGTTGGGCAGGCGGGCGAGACCCAGTTCTTC.

In DNA form, the CDR3 reads TGTGCCAGCAGACGATACGACAGGATCAGCACAGATACGCAGTATTTT. This translates into CASRRYDRISTDTQYF. V gene TRBV27 combines with J gene TRBJ2-3; D might be TRBD1 (6 bases). The CDR3 totals 16 residues. V was cut by 6 bases and J by 0 bases, with 16 bases left in between. From germline, CDR1 is MNHEY and CDR2 SMNVEV (reference sequence).

On this clonotype: Being one base from a much bigger clone, this may be a read error. The V gene is TRBV7-2, the J gene TRBJ2-6; D unclear. CDR3 size: 14 residues. Germline CDR1 reads SGHTA; CDR2 reads FQGNSA. The CDR3 region is CAGSLAPGANVLTF. CDR3 nucleotide sequence: TGTGCCGGCAGCTTAGCACCTGGGGCCAACGTCCTGACTTTC.

V usage is TRBV7-2 and J usage is TRBJ2-1; D gene uncertain. The CDR3 spans 11 residues. Trimming pared 5 bases from V and 10 bases from J, leaving 9 bases between. Germline assignment: CDR1 SGHTA and CDR2 FQGNSA. CDR3 DNA: TGTGCCAGCAGCGTTTGGGCCGAGCAGTTCTTC. Encoded protein: CASSVWAEQFF.

V usage is TRBV7-2 and J usage is TRBJ1-1; 7 nucleotides match TRBD1. The germline V gene has CDR1 SGHTA and CDR2 FQGNSA. Unmatched junction bases numbered 5, after V lost 6 bases and J lost 1 base. There are 14 residues in the CDR3. For the CDR3, the DNA is TGTGCCAGCAGGCGGGACAGTTCGAACACTGAAGCTTTCTTT. Amino acids: CASRRDSSNTEAFF. The complete variable domain, with remaining parts taken from reference TRBV7-2 and TRBJ1-1, reads GAGVSQSPSNKVTEKGKDVELRCDPISGHTALYWYRQSLGQGLEFLIYFQGNSAPDKSGLPSDRFSAERTGGSVSTLTIQRTQQEDSAVYLCASRRDSSNTEAFFGQGTRLTVV.

The chain joins TRBV5-8 to TRBJ2-5; no clear D. Gene TRBJ2-7 matches the end of the DNA better, so the J call may be wrong. The CDR3 sequence is 16 residues long. In germline, CDR1 is SGHTS, CDR2 YDEGEE. CDR3 in amino acids: CASSPSMAGITHEQYF. CDR3 nucleotide sequence: TGTGCCAGCAGCCCGAGCATGGCAGGTATAACCCACGAGCAGTACTTC.

This clonotype has only one observation. The chain links TRBV2 to TRBJ1-5; D not resolved. Germline V gives CDR1 SNHLY, CDR2 FYNNEI. V lost 7 bases, J lost 1 base, and 8 bases lay in between. This CDR3 is 13 amino acids long. CDR3 nucleotide sequence: TGTGCCAGCAAGCCATGGAGCAATCAGCCCCAGCATTTT. Its translation: CASKPWSNQPQHF.

The chain employs TRBV4-2 and TRBJ2-5; weak D call: TRBD2 (5 bases). The last part of the DNA fits TRBJ2-7 better; the J call may be wrong. Per the germline V gene, CDR1 is LGHNA and CDR2 is YNFKEQ. The CDR3 totals 14 residues. The DNA of the CDR3 is TGTGCCAGCAGCCAAGATGCTAGCTTCTCCGAGCAGTACTTC. Its translation: CASSQDASFSEQYF.

This chain links TRBV11-2 with TRBJ1-2; possible D gene TRBD1, 6 bases. With 6 bases removed from V and 2 bases from J, the gap between germline ends came to 16 bases. This CDR3 contains 15 residues. The V gene's germline CDR1 is SGHAT and CDR2 FQNNGV. The CDR3 coding sequence is TGTGCCAGCAGTTTGAATGCGGACAGAAACTATGGCTACACCTTC. Translating gives CASSLNADRNYGYTF.

The CDR3 protein is CASSEWAQSEGEKLFF. CDR3 nucleotides: TGTGCCAGCAGTGAATGGGCACAATCGGAGGGCGAAAAACTGTTTTTT. The chain couples TRBV25-1 to TRBJ1-4, with unresolved D. V was pared by 1 base and J by 8 bases, with 17 bases between. Germline CDR1 and CDR2: MGHDK and SYGVNS. This CDR3 region has 16 residues.

The chain links TRBV4-3 to TRBJ2-3; D may match TRBD1 or TRBD2 (6 bases each). The CDR3 spans 17 residues. Germline CDR1 is LGHNA and CDR2 is YSLEER. Trimming took off 0 bases at V and 6 bases at J, with 19 bases between the two ends. CDR3 loop: CASSQERGAGVRDTQYF. CDR3 nucleotide sequence: TGCGCCAGCAGCCAAGAGAGGGGGGCCGGCGTCCGGGATACGCAGTATTTT.

The J gene is TRBJ2-1, the V gene TRBV20-1; 8 bases map to TRBD2. V was clipped by 3 bases and J by 4 bases; unmatched bases: 5. Germline CDR1 reads DFQATT; CDR2 reads SNEGSKA (reference sequence). The CDR3 runs to 14 residues. For the CDR3, the DNA is TGCAGTGCTAGGAAGCGGGAGCGTTACAATGAGCAGTTCTTC. Protein sequence: CSARKRERYNEQFF.

The V call is TRBV7-6, the J call TRBJ1-4, with D maybe TRBD1 (5 bases). In germline, CDR1 is SGHVS, CDR2 FNYEAQ. Trimming stripped 4 bases from V and 0 bases from J, with 9 bases between. The CDR3 covers 15 residues. The DNA of the CDR3 is TGTGCCAGCAGCTCCAGGGATACAACTAATGAAAAACTGTTTTTT. Amino acid sequence: CASSSRDTTNEKLFF.

The rearrangement uses TRBV29-1 and TRBJ2-1; TRBD1 might be the D (6 bases). The V gene lost 6 bases and the J gene lost 6 bases, with 12 bases spanning the gap. This CDR3 is 12 amino acids long. Germline CDR1 SQVTM, CDR2 ANQGSEA. The CDR3 reads CSVQTGSNEQFF. CDR3 DNA: TGCAGCGTCCAGACAGGCTCCAATGAGCAGTTCTTC.